The next 12 T cell receptor beta chains were all read from a single sample in a study of blood T cell repertoires in COVID-19. Sequencing used immunoSEQ multiplex PCR; TCRdb keeps in-frame clones, though not all of them. The table has around 150,000 clones, approximately 79% seen once. Input material: peripheral blood. These TCRs come from a man aged 50-60 years with active or convalescent COVID-19.

The chain carries TRBV9 and TRBJ1-2, with 8 bases fitting TRBD1. Losses at the gene ends were 4 bases for V and 3 bases for J; bases not matched to a gene: 5. The CDR3 runs to 14 residues. Per germline, CDR1 SGDLS and CDR2 YYNGEE. The CDR3 reads CASSRTGQYYGYTF. The CDR3 region has the DNA TGTGCCAGCAGCCGGACAGGGCAGTACTATGGCTACACCTTC. Based on the CDR3 plus reference TRBV9 and TRBJ1-2, the full variable domain is DSGVTQTPKHLITATGQRVTLRCSPRSGDLSVYWYQQSLDQGLQFLIQYYNGEERAKGNILERFSAQQFPDLHSELNLSSLELGDSALYFCASSRTGQYYGYTFGSGTRLTVV.

The rearrangement links TRBV6-1 to TRBJ2-1; 9 bases fit TRBD1. Germline CDR1 MNHNS, CDR2 SASEGT. The CDR3 runs to 17 residues. J lost 8 bases, V lost 4 bases, and 15 bases had no gene match. The CDR3 bases are TGTGCCAGCAGTGGGACAGGGGTTGCTAAATTGTCATATGAGCAGTTCTTC. Its translation: CASSGTGVAKLSYEQFF.

The chain uses TRBV5-1 and TRBJ1-2; the D gene is possibly TRBD1 (6 bases). The V end was cut by 0 bases, the J end by 6 bases, with 15 bases between. CDR3 size: 15 residues. CDR1 and CDR2 (germline): SGHRS, YFSETQ. DNA of the CDR3: TGCGCCAGCAGCTTGGAGAACAGGGACCACGATGGCTACACCTTC. Translation: CASSLENRDHDGYTF.

The genes are TRBV6-4 and TRBJ2-5; 9 nucleotides align to TRBD1. The CDR3 has 13 amino acids. Germline-derived CDR1 and CDR2 are MRHNA and SNTAGT. J lost 2 bases, V lost 8 bases, and 3 bases had no gene match. CDR3 in amino acids: CASEDRGQETQYF. DNA for the CDR3: TGTGCCAGCGAGGACAGGGGTCAAGAGACCCAGTACTTC.

V usage is TRBV24-1 and J usage is TRBJ2-3, with TRBD1 matching 8 bases. Looked up from germline, CDR1 is KGHDR and CDR2 is SFDVKD. J was trimmed by 6 bases and V by 11 bases; bases with no gene match: 6. This CDR3 spans 12 amino acids. This chain's CDR3 is CAINRGTDTQYF. CDR3 sequence (DNA): TGTGCCATCAACAGGGGGACGGATACGCAGTATTTT.

This chain uses TRBV2 with TRBJ2-7; 12 positions agree with TRBD2. The CDR3 covers 15 residues. V lost 6 bases to trimming and J lost 0 bases; unmatched junction nucleotides: 3. Germline CDR1 and CDR2: SNHLY and FYNNEI. CDR3 nucleotides: TGTGCCAGCAGAGGGACTAGCGGGTACTCCTACGAGCAGTACTTC. It is translated as CASRGTSGYSYEQYF.

J is TRBJ2-5 and V is TRBV10-3; D possibly corresponds to TRBD1 (5 bases). V gave up 7 bases and J gave up 1 base, with 10 bases separating them. The V gene's germline CDR1 is ENHRY and CDR2 SYGVKD. CDR3 length: 13 residues. CDR3 region: CAINNRPQETQYF. The CDR3 coding sequence is TGTGCCATCAATAACAGGCCCCAAGAGACCCAGTACTTC.

Written as DNA, the CDR3 is TGTGCCACCAGCGATAGTTCCTACGAGCAGTACTTC. Protein: CATSDSSYEQYF. The chain employs TRBV15 and TRBJ2-7; no clear D gene. CDR1 and CDR2 (germline): LNHNV, YYDKDF (reference sequence). Trimming left V 5 bases short and J 1 base short, with 6 bases between. This CDR3 is 12 amino acids long.

The chain employs TRBV11-3 and TRBJ2-4; D is possibly TRBD1 (6 bases). V was shortened by 3 bases and J by 6 bases, with 12 bases between the two germline ends. The CDR3 contains 14 residues. Germline CDR1 and CDR2: SGHNT and YENEEA. The CDR3 coding sequence is TGTGCCAGCAGCTTGGGGGCCGGGGTAAACATTCAGTACTTC. Its protein is CASSLGAGVNIQYF.

This chain connects TRBV6-1 to TRBJ1-5, with TRBD1 identical over 7 bases. Germline values: CDR1 MNHNS, CDR2 SASEGT. Trimming at V came to 4 bases and at J to 0 bases, leaving 6 bases not matched to a gene. CDR3 length equals 16 residues. Here the CDR3 reads CASSGDRDYSNQPQHF. DNA of the CDR3: TGTGCCAGCAGTGGCGACAGGGATTATAGCAATCAGCCCCAGCATTTT.

The gene calls are TRBV7-6 and TRBJ1-3; no reliable D call. The CDR3 is made up of 15 amino acids. V lost 1 base, J lost 0 bases, and 7 bases lay in between. Looked up from germline, CDR1 is SGHVS and CDR2 is FNYEAQ. The CDR3 reads CASSLEVVSGNTIYF. In DNA, the CDR3 is TGTGCCAGCAGCTTAGAAGTAGTCTCTGGAAACACCATATATTTT.

The chain uses TRBV19 and TRBJ2-7; TRBD1 matches at 7 bases. Germline CDR1 and CDR2: LNHDA and SQIVND (reference sequence). CDR3 length: 13 amino acids. The V and J ends lost 3 bases and 4 bases, in that order; junction bases with no gene match: 3. CDR3 amino acids: CASSIDRVYEQYF. DNA for the CDR3: TGTGCCAGTAGTATCGACAGGGTTTACGAGCAGTACTTC.